One and the same sample provided the 11 T cell receptor beta chains below, sequenced in a study of radiotherapy plus CTLA-4 blockade in lung cancer. Only in-frame clones appear in the TCRdb table, and some are missing; sequencing was by immunoSEQ multiplex PCR. Of roughly 97,000 clones in the sample, around 79% are singletons; the top ten hold around 2.8%. This specimen consisted of peripheral blood, obtained from a patient treated with radiotherapy plus ipilimumab. These receptors all stem from a human donor with non-small cell lung cancer who had a partial response to radiotherapy plus ipilimumab. Some clones in this sample may be carry-over from other donors' samples.

The rearrangement joins TRBV9 to TRBJ2-7; D may be TRBD2 (6 bases). Trimming stripped 0 bases from V and 0 bases from J, with 16 bases between. The CDR3 is 17 amino acids. CDR1 and CDR2 (germline): SGDLS, YYNGEE. In DNA, the CDR3 is TGTGCCAGCAGCGTAGCTGGTGTGGGACTGGACTCCTACGAGCAGTACTTC. As protein: CASSVAGVGLDSYEQYF.

The J gene is TRBJ2-1, the V gene TRBV7-9; D remains ambiguous. Germline V gives CDR1 SEHNR, CDR2 FQNEAQ (reference sequence). This CDR3 is 15 amino acids long. V lost 5 bases and J 0 bases, leaving 11 bases between the germline ends. CDR3 region: CASSPRVTSYNEQFF. As DNA, the CDR3 is TGTGCCAGCAGCCCCCGGGTTACCTCCTACAATGAGCAGTTCTTC.

This clone has just one count. The J gene is TRBJ1-5, the V gene TRBV28; the D is unclear. Trimming took 2 bases from V and 10 from J, leaving 15 bases between them. Germline-derived CDR1 and CDR2 are MDHEN and SYDVKM. This CDR3 region has 14 residues. The CDR3 reads CASSLGESDRPQHF. CDR3 DNA sequence: TGTGCCAGCAGTTTAGGGGAGTCGGATCGACCCCAGCATTTT.

The chain is built from TRBV29-1 and TRBJ2-1, with D possibly being TRBD2 (6 bases). V was cut by 3 bases and J by 6 bases, with 15 bases left in between. Germline V gives CDR1 SQVTM, CDR2 ANQGSEA. This CDR3 comprises 14 residues. As DNA, the CDR3 is TGCAGCGTTGAGGAACAGCGGGTCGGCAATGAGCAGTTCTTC. It yields the protein CSVEEQRVGNEQFF.

This clone was recorded a few times. The CDR3 loop is CASSSGGIVTEAFF. Written as DNA, the CDR3 is TGCGCCAGCAGCTCCGGGGGAATCGTGACTGAAGCTTTCTTT. This chain links TRBV5-1 with TRBJ1-1; D is perhaps TRBD1 (5 bases). Germline V gene sequence: CDR1 SGHRS, CDR2 YFSETQ. The V end lost 3 bases, the J end lost 5 bases, and 14 bases lay between the germline ends. The CDR3 consists of 14 residues.

The rearrangement uses TRBV5-1 and TRBJ2-7, with D tentatively TRBD1 (5 bases). This CDR3 is 13 amino acids long. The germline V and J ends were trimmed by 2 bases and 6 bases, with 12 bases remaining between them. Germline CDR1 reads SGHRS; CDR2 reads YFSETQ. The CDR3 is CASSFGQGSEQYF. The CDR3, as DNA: TGCGCCAGCAGCTTTGGCCAGGGAAGCGAGCAGTACTTC. Combining the CDR3 with reference TRBV5-1 and TRBJ2-7 gives the whole variable domain KAGVTQTPRYLIKTRGQQVTLSCSPISGHRSVSWYQQTPGQGLQFLFEYFSETQRNKGNFPGRFSGRQFSNSRSEMNVSTLELGDSALYLCASSFGQGSEQYFGPGTRLTVT.

The chain uses TRBV28 and TRBJ2-7; D possibly corresponds to TRBD1 (5 bases). Trimming cost V 6 bases and J 0 bases, with 18 bases left between them. Germline CDR1 reads MDHEN; CDR2 reads SYDVKM. The CDR3 consists of 16 residues. CDR3 bases: TGTGCCAGCAGCCGGACAAGAGGCTTCCACTCCTACGAGCAGTACTTC. It translates to CASSRTRGFHSYEQYF.

Here the CDR3 reads CASSLQGSYGYTF. The CDR3 coding sequence is TGTGCCAGCAGTTTACAGGGTTCATATGGCTACACCTTC. V is TRBV27 and J is TRBJ1-2; D possibly corresponds to TRBD1 (5 bases). The CDR3 consists of 13 residues. The V end lost 2 bases, the J end lost 5 bases, and 9 bases lay between the germline ends. Germline assignment: CDR1 MNHEY and CDR2 SMNVEV (reference sequence).

The CDR3 DNA reads TGTGCCTCCGGGACAGGGGGCCCAGATACGCAGTATTTT. Residues: CASGTGGPDTQYF. The genes are TRBV30 and TRBJ2-3; TRBD1 matches at 12 bases. The CDR3 length is 13 residues. Germline V gives CDR1 GTSNPN, CDR2 SVGIG (reference sequence). The V and J ends lost 7 bases and 4 bases, in that order; junction bases with no gene match: 3.

This clone came up once. This rearrangement joins TRBV2 to TRBJ1-2; the D gene is possibly TRBD1 (5 bases). The CDR3 runs 13 residues. V shed 8 bases and J shed 5 bases, with 15 bases lying between them. Germline V gene sequence: CDR1 SNHLY, CDR2 FYNNEI. Written as DNA, the CDR3 is TGTGCCAGCGGGAGGGGTGGGATTTATGGCTACACCTTC. Translation gives CASGRGGIYGYTF.

This rearrangement joins TRBV19 to TRBJ2-5, with D perhaps TRBD1 (5 bases). Trimming cost V 6 bases and J 5 bases, with 13 bases left between them. This CDR3 has 13 residues. Germline assignment: CDR1 LNHDA and CDR2 SQIVND (reference sequence). CDR3 region: CASRGRFRETQYF. Here the CDR3 DNA reads TGTGCCAGTAGGGGGCGGTTCCGCGAGACCCAGTACTTC.